These 19 T cell receptor beta chains originate from one sample sequenced in a study of control samples from healthy donors and cancer patients. Only in-frame clones appear in the TCRdb table, and some are missing; sequencing was by immunoSEQ multiplex PCR. This table has under 150,000 clones, approximately 95% appearing once. Sequencing used blood. These receptors all come from a man aged 25-45 years in good health.

The rearrangement joins TRBV2 to TRBJ2-7, with no clear D. This CDR3 contains 13 residues. The germline CDR1 and CDR2 sequences are SNHLY and FYNNEI. Trimming took 7 bases from V and 6 from J, leaving 16 bases between them. The CDR3 coding sequence is TGTGCCAGCACCCTAGAGAGTAAGGGCGAGCAGTACTTC. It is translated as CASTLESKGEQYF.

V is TRBV7-2 and J is TRBJ1-4; D remains unclear. The CDR3 runs to 14 residues. Deletions cut 5 bases from V and 8 bases from J, with 15 bases between. Germline CDR1 is SGHTA and CDR2 is FQGNSA. In DNA, the CDR3 is TGTGCCAGCAGCATCGGGAGATTCGGGGAAAAACTGTTTTTT. This sequence encodes CASSIGRFGEKLFF.

This chain links TRBV4-1 with TRBJ2-7; 8 bases match TRBD2. Trimming removed 4 bases from V and 3 bases from J; junction bases left unmatched: 5. CDR1 is MGHRA and CDR2 is YSYEKL in the germline V gene. CDR3 length: 14 residues. CDR3 amino acids: CASSPSGGLYEQYF. The CDR3 bases are TGCGCCAGCAGCCCGAGCGGGGGCCTCTACGAGCAGTACTTC.

The chain is built from TRBV5-4 and TRBJ2-7; 10 bases match TRBD1. This CDR3 spans 15 amino acids. V dropped 2 bases and J dropped 4; count of bases not matched to a gene: 6. CDR1 is SGHNT, CDR2 YYREEE, per germline (reference sequence). This chain's CDR3 is CASSFRDRGPYEQYF. For the CDR3, the DNA is TGTGCCAGCAGCTTCCGTGACAGGGGGCCATACGAGCAGTACTTC.

In its sample, this clone was seen once. The chain uses TRBV29-1 and TRBJ1-1; TRBD1 agrees at 10 bases. The CDR3 totals 11 residues. CDR1 is SQVTM and CDR2 is ANQGSEA in the germline V gene. Trimming removed 7 bases from V and 11 bases from J; junction bases left unmatched: 7. The CDR3 spells CSAGQGRWAFF. CDR3 nucleotide sequence: TGCAGCGCGGGACAGGGGAGATGGGCTTTCTTT.

The chain links TRBV5-1 to TRBJ1-1, with 8 bases identical to TRBD1. The CDR3 runs 14 residues. In germline, CDR1 is SGHRS, CDR2 YFSETQ. After removal of 5 bases from V and 8 bases from J, the junction contained 11 bases not matched to a gene. The CDR3 loop reads CASRPRGQAKEAFF. CDR3 DNA: TGCGCCAGCAGGCCAAGGGGACAGGCGAAGGAAGCTTTCTTT.

The chain carries TRBV18 and TRBJ1-3, with TRBD1 matching 8 bases. Looked up from germline, CDR1 is KGHSH and CDR2 is LQKENI. The CDR3 covers 14 residues. The junction had 5 bases not matched to a gene; V was cut back by 8 bases and J by 2 bases. Here the CDR3 reads CASVQGGPGNTIYF. The DNA for the CDR3 is TGTGCCAGCGTACAGGGGGGGCCTGGAAACACCATATATTTT.

This clone has only one observation. The J gene is TRBJ2-1, the V gene TRBV12-2; the table's D call, TRBD2, has no DNA check behind it. TRBV12-2 constitutes a pseudogene. The CDR3 extends over 13 amino acids. CDR3 loop: CASRGGIGGEQFF. CDR3 in DNA: TGTGCAAGTCGGGGGGGTATAGGCGGTGAGCAGTTCTTC.

The chain uses TRBV4-1 and TRBJ2-1; 8 bases are a match to TRBD2. The CDR3 is 17 residues long. The trim removed 0 bases at V and 2 bases at J, leaving 6 bases unmatched. Germline V gene data show CDR1 as MGHRA and CDR2 as YSYEKL. The CDR3 DNA follows: TGCGCCAGCAGCCAAGATGGGAACGGGGGGGCCTACAATGAGCAGTTCTTC. It encodes CASSQDGNGGAYNEQFF.

The chain has TRBV29-1 and TRBJ1-1; weak D call: TRBD1 (5 bases). Trimming took 4 bases from V and 5 from J, leaving 17 bases between them. The germline V gene encodes CDR1 SQVTM and CDR2 ANQGSEA. The CDR3 is 14 residues long. CDR3: CSVGWGSGATEAFF. In DNA, the CDR3 is TGCAGCGTTGGATGGGGGAGCGGGGCTACTGAAGCTTTCTTT.

This chain uses TRBV29-1 with TRBJ1-1, with 7 bases that match TRBD1. This CDR3 contains 14 residues. The ends lost 5 bases at V and 0 bases at J; junction bases unmatched: 6. In germline, CDR1 is SQVTM, CDR2 ANQGSEA. The CDR3 spells CSVNAGGMNTEAFF. The CDR3 DNA is TGCAGCGTTAACGCAGGGGGGATGAACACTGAAGCTTTCTTT.

The J gene is TRBJ2-2, the V gene TRBV9; D unclear. There are 13 residues in the CDR3. Germline lookup yields CDR1 SGDLS and CDR2 YYNGEE. The germline V and J ends were trimmed by 3 bases and 6 bases, with 9 bases remaining between them. The CDR3 nucleotides read TGTGCCAGCAGCGCCGATTTTGCCGGGGAGCTGTTTTTT. Protein sequence: CASSADFAGELFF.

This chain joins TRBV30 and TRBJ1-2; tentative D call: TRBD1 (6 bases). The CDR3 is made up of 17 amino acids. CDR1 GTSNPN and CDR2 SVGIG come from the germline V gene (reference sequence). Trimming took off 3 bases at V and 5 bases at J, with 25 bases between the two ends. CDR3 sequence: CAWSTTSYRAVEYGYTF. The DNA for the CDR3 is TGTGCCTGGAGCACTACGTCCTACAGGGCGGTAGAGTATGGCTACACCTTC.

The genes are TRBV18 and TRBJ2-1, with TRBD2 matching 12 bases. The CDR3 contains 16 residues. The germline gives CDR1 KGHSH, CDR2 LQKENI. Trimming removed 3 bases from V and 9 bases from J; junction bases left unmatched: 9. The CDR3 region is CASSPKLAGGSSEQFF. In DNA, the CDR3 is TGTGCCAGCTCACCGAAACTAGCGGGGGGTAGCAGTGAGCAGTTCTTC.

The CDR3 sequence: CASGQAWSRTQYF. CDR3 DNA: TGTGCCAGCGGGCAGGCCTGGAGTCGGACGCAGTATTTT. The V gene is TRBV6-5, the J gene TRBJ2-3; D uncertain. Per germline, CDR1 MNHEY and CDR2 SVGAGI. V shed 8 bases and J shed 9 bases, with 18 bases lying between them. The CDR3 covers 13 residues.

This chain connects TRBV13 to TRBJ1-6; D may be TRBD1 (5 bases). The CDR3 spans 15 residues. Trimming pared 1 base from V and 9 bases from J, leaving 13 bases between. Germline V gene sequence: CDR1 PRHDT, CDR2 FYEKMQ (reference sequence). As DNA, the CDR3 is TGTGCCAGCAGCTTAGCCAGGGCTGGCATTTCACCCCTCCACTTT. It specifies CASSLARAGISPLHF.

V is TRBV24-1 and J is TRBJ2-7, with D possibly being TRBD1 (6 bases). V was clipped by 1 base and J by 4 bases, with 7 bases between them. The CDR3 is 13 residues long. CDR1 and CDR2 (germline): KGHDR, SFDVKD. The CDR3 DNA reads as TGTGCCACCAGTGATTTACAGGGATACGAGCAGTACTTC. It yields the protein CATSDLQGYEQYF.

This rearrangement joins TRBV19 to TRBJ1-2; 7 bases match TRBD1. Looked up from germline, CDR1 is LNHDA and CDR2 is SQIVND (reference sequence). Unmatched junction bases numbered 8, after V lost 6 bases and J lost 1 base. There are 15 residues in the CDR3. The CDR3 DNA is TGTGCCAGTAGAAGAACAGGGGACCTTAACTATGGCTACACCTTC. Its protein product is CASRRTGDLNYGYTF.

This chain joins TRBV19 and TRBJ1-2; 7 positions agree with TRBD1. V dropped 10 bases and J dropped 8; count of bases not matched to a gene: 25. This CDR3 has 17 amino acids. Germline CDR1 is LNHDA and CDR2 is SQIVND (reference sequence). The CDR3 loop is CATSRRVPRGGKEGYTF. CDR3 coding DNA: TGTGCCACTTCCCGGAGGGTACCCAGGGGGGGAAAGGAAGGCTACACCTTC.